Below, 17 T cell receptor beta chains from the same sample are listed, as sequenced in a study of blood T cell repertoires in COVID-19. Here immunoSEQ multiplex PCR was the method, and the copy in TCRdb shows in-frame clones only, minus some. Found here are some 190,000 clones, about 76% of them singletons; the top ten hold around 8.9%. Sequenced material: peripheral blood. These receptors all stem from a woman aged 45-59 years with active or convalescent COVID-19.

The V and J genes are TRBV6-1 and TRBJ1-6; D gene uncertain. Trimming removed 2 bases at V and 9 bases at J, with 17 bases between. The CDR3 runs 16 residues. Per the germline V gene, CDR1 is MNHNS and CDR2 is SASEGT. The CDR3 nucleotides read TGTGCCAGCAGTGAAACCCCGGGTGTCGCTAGTTCACCCCTCCACTTT. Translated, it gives CASSETPGVASSPLHF.

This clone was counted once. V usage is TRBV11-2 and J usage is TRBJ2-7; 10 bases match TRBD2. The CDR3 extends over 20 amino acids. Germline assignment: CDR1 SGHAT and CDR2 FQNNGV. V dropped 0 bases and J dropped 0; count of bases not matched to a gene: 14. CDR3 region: CASSLEVGVAGGVSSYEQYF. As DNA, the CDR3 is TGTGCCAGCAGCTTAGAGGTTGGGGTAGCGGGGGGAGTGAGCTCCTACGAGCAGTACTTC. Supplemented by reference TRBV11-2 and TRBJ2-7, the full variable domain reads EAGVAQSPRYKIIEKRQSVAFWCNPISGHATLYWYQQILGQGPKLLIQFQNNGVVDDSQLPKDRFSAERLKGVDSTLKIQPAKLEDSAVYLCASSLEVGVAGGVSSYEQYFGPGTRLTVT.

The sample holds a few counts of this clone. CDR3 coding DNA: TGTGCCAGCAGCTTAGCTTTAGGCGGGAACACTGAAGCTTTCTTT. Its protein product is CASSLALGGNTEAFF. This chain connects TRBV7-2 to TRBJ1-1; no reliable D call. Germline V gene lookup returns CDR1 SGHTA and CDR2 FQGNSA. The V end lost 0 bases, the J end lost 1 base, and 9 bases lay between the germline ends. The CDR3 has 15 residues.

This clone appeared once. The CDR3 region has the DNA TGTGCCACCAGCAGAGATAGGAGGAAAGAGACCCAGTACTTC. Protein product: CATSRDRRKETQYF. This chain connects TRBV15 to TRBJ2-5; tentatively, D is TRBD2 (5 bases). The CDR3 consists of 14 residues. Germline-derived CDR1 and CDR2 are LNHNV and YYDKDF (reference sequence). The V end lost 0 bases, the J end lost 3 bases, and 8 bases lay between the germline ends.

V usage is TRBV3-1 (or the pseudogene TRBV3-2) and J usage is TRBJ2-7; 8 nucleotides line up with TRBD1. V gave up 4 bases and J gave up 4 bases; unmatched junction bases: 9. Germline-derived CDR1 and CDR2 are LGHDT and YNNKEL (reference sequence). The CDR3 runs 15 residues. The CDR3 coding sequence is TGTGCCAGCAGCCCCTCCCGGACAGGGACGTACGAGCAGTACTTC. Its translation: CASSPSRTGTYEQYF.

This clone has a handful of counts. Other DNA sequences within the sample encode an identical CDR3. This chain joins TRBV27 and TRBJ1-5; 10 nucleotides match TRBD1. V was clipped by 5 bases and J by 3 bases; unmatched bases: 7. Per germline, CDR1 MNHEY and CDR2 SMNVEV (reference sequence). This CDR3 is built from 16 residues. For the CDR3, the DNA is TGTGCCAGCAGTCCCCTGGACAGGGGGGCCAATCAGCCCCAGCATTTT. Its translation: CASSPLDRGANQPQHF.

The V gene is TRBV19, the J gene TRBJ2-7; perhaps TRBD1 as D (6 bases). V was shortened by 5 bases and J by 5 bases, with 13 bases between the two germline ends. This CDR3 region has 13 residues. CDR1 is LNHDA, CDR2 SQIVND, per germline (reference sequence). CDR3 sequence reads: CASSSLTGNEQYF. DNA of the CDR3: TGTGCCAGTAGTTCCCTAACAGGGAACGAGCAGTACTTC.

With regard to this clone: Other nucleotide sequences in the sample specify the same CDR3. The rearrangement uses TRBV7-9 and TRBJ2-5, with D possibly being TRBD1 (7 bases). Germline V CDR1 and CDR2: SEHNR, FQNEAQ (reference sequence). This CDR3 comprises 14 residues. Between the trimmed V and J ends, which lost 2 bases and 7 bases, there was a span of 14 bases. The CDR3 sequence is CASSLPGQGGTQYF. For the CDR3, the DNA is TGTGCCAGCAGCTTACCCGGCCAGGGGGGGACCCAGTACTTC.

DNA of the CDR3: TGTGCCAGCAGTTTAGGAGGAACGGGGAACACTGAAGCTTTCTTT. Translated: CASSLGGTGNTEAFF. The rearrangement uses TRBV27 and TRBJ1-1; D uncertain. Germline CDR1 reads MNHEY; CDR2 reads SMNVEV (reference sequence). The CDR3 has 15 residues. V was pared by 2 bases and J by 1 base, with 11 bases between.

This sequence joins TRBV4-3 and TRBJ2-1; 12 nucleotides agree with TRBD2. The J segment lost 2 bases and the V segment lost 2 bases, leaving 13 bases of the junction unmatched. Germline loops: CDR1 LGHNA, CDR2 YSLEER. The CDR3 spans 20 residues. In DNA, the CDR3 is TGCGCCAGCAGCCAACTCACCGGGACTAGCGGGCCGGGTGCCTACAATGAGCAGTTCTTC. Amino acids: CASSQLTGTSGPGAYNEQFF.

CDR3 region: CASSLNAGHEQYF. Written as DNA, the CDR3 is TGTGCCAGCAGCTTAAACGCGGGCCACGAGCAGTACTTC. The chain has TRBV7-2 and TRBJ2-7; TRBD2 is a possible D gene (5 bases). CDR1 SGHTA and CDR2 FQGNSA come from the germline V gene. This CDR3 contains 13 residues. Trimming took off 2 bases at V and 5 bases at J, with 10 bases between the two ends.

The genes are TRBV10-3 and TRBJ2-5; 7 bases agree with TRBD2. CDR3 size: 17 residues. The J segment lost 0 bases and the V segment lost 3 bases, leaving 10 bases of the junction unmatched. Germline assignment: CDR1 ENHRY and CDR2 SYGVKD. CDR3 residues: CAISEGPRGGYQETQYF. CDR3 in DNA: TGTGCCATCAGTGAAGGACCCCGCGGGGGATACCAAGAGACCCAGTACTTC.

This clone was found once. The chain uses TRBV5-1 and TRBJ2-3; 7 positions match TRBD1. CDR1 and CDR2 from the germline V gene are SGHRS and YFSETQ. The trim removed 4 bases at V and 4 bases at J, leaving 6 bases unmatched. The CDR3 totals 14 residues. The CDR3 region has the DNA TGCGCCAGCAGCCCCGACAGGGTACCAGATACGCAGTATTTT. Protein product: CASSPDRVPDTQYF. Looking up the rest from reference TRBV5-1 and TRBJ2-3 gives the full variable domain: KAGVTQTPRYLIKTRGQQVTLSCSPISGHRSVSWYQQTPGQGLQFLFEYFSETQRNKGNFPGRFSGRQFSNSRSEMNVSTLELGDSALYLCASSPDRVPDTQYFGPGTRLTVL.

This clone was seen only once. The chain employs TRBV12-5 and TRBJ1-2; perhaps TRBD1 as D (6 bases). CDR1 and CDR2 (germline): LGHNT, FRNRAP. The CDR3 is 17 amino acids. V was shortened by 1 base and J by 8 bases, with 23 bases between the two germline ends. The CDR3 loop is CASGLALNREIRDGYTF. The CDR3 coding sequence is TGTGCTAGTGGTTTGGCGCTGAACAGGGAAATAAGAGACGGCTACACCTTC.

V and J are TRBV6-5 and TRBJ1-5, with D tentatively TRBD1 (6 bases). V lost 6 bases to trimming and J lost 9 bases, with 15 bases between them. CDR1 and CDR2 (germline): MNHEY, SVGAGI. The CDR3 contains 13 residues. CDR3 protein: CASRDDRRLPQHF. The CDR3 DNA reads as TGTGCCAGCAGAGACGACAGGAGGTTGCCCCAGCATTTT.

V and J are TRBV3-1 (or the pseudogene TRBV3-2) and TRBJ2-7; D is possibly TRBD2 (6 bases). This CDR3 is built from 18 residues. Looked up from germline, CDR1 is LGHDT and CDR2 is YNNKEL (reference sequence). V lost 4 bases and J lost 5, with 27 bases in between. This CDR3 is CASSRRVRGLVMSDEQYF. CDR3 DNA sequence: TGTGCCAGCAGCCGTAGGGTGAGGGGACTTGTGATGTCGGACGAGCAGTACTTC.

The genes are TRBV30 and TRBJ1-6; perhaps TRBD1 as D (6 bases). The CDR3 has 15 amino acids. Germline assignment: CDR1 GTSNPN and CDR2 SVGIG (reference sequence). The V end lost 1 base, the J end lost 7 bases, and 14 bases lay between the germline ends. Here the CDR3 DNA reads TGTGCCTGGAGTGATCAGGGGCTACGCAATTCACCCCTCCACTTT. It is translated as CAWSDQGLRNSPLHF.